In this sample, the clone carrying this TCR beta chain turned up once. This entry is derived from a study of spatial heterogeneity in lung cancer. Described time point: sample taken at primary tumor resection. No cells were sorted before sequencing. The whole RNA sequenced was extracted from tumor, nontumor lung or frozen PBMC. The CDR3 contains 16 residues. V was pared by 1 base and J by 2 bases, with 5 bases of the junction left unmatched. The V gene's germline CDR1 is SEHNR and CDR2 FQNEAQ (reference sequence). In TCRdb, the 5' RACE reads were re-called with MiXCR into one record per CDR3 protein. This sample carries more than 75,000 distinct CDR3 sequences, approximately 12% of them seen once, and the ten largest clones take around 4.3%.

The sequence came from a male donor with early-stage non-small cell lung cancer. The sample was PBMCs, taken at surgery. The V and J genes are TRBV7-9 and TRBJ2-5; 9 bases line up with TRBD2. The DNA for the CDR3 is TGTGCCAGCAGCTTAGAGCGCGGGGGGGGTCAAGAGACCCAGTACTTC. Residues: CASSLERGGGQETQYF.